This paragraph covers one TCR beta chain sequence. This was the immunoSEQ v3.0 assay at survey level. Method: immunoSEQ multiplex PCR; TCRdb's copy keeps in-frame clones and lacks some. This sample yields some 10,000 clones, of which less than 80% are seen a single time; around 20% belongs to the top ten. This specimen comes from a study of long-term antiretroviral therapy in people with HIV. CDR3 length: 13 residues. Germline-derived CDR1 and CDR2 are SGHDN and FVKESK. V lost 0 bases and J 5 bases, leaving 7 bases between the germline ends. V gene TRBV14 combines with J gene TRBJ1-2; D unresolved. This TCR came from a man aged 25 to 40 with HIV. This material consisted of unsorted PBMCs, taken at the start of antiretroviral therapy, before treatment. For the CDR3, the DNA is TGTGCCAGCAGCCAAGACAGAACATATGGCTACACCTTC. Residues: CASSQDRTYGYTF. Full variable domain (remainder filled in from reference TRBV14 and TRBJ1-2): EAGVTQFPSHSVIEKGQTVTLRCDPISGHDNLYWYRRVMGKEIKFLLHFVKESKQDESGMPNNRFLAERTGGTYSTLKVQPAELEDSGVYFCASSQDRTYGYTFGSGTRLTVV.